This TCR beta chain was sequenced in a study of regulatory T cells in long-lasting Graves disease. Study outcomes and limitations: Persistent Graves' cases showed lower TCR diversity than newly diagnosed cases.

Relying on iRepertoire HTBI primers and Arm-PCR of CDR3 regions, the team built TCR beta libraries. TCRdb re-called the multiplex PCR reads through MiXCR, storing one row per CDR3 protein. The sample has over 500,000 distinct CDR3 sequences; roughly 16% are singletons. As concerns this clonotype: The antigen remains unidentified.

As for time point: newly diagnosed GD, antithyroid drugs for less than 3 months. Following extraction of RNA from PBMCs, that RNA was used to make the TCR library. Trimming shortened V by 1 base and J by 4 bases, and 13 bases separated the two germline ends. From germline, CDR1 is MGHRA and CDR2 YSYEKL. The length of the CDR3 is 15 residues. This sample also belongs to another study, concerning T cells in Graves' hyperthyroidism and ophthalmopathy.

The receptor comes from a man younger than 35 with Graves disease. V is TRBV4-1 and J is TRBJ1-2, with a possible D match to TRBD1 (6 bases). The source material was peripheral blood mononuclear cells (PBMCs), sampled at new diagnosis, from a patient treated with antithyroid drugs. This CDR3 is CASSQGALRGYGYTF. The CDR3 DNA follows: TGCGCCAGCAGCCAAGGGGCACTCAGGGGCTATGGCTACACCTTC.